This TCR beta chain was found in a study of T cell repertoires in aging, cancer and after chemotherapy (dated by TCRdb to the late 2010s). A note on the overall study: The donors fell into six age groups ranging from 30 or younger to 70 or older, and each group had at least three individuals. The study profiled peripheral blood TCR beta repertoires from healthy donors and cancer patients to examine immunoaging and T cell reconstitution after chemotherapy. A cohort of 200 to 250 cancer patients (approximately 91 with hematological and roughly 120 with solid cancers) was assembled, and roughly 98 healthy donors were included as a reference group. Healthy donor control TCR repertoires were recorded over several months to years and showed clear clonal overlap across re-sampling. In total, the full dataset held millions of TCR reads. General study outcomes and caveats: In healthy donors, the decline in TCR diversity with age was mainly due to loss of richness, whereas in cancer patients loss of evenness also played a role. In both cancer cohorts, the median generation probability rose over the chemotherapy interval, which suggests that the repertoire was reconstituted through rebound thymic output. The authors noted that the repertoire data do not allow conclusions about immunological memory after chemotherapy. Significantly lower blood TCR diversity and higher clonality were observed in untreated patients with hematological or solid cancers than in age-matched healthy donors.

Instead of sorted cells or RNA, genomic DNA extracted from peripheral blood served as the source for amplifying TCR beta rearrangements. This clonotype was seen a few times. The antigen it binds to is not known. There are no base qualities to consult, and no much larger clone falls within one base. Using a mixed TRB-A/B primer pool, multiplex touch-down PCR amplified rearranged TRB sequences covering the V, D and J segments. Illumina adapters and sample indices were added to the amplicons in two consecutive PCR reactions performed with Phusion HS II polymerase. Amplicons were gel-purified with the NucleoSpin Gel and PCR Clean-up kit, then checked with Qubit and an Agilent 2100 Bioanalyzer. Libraries were sequenced on an Illumina MiSeq using 600-cycle, single-indexed, paired-end runs. In the source study's methods: TRB sequences were processed with MiXCR versions 2.12 and 3.0.5. Each unique CDR3 nucleotide sequence counted as one clone, and only productive sequences with at least two reads were retained. The repertoire metrics were Shannon diversity, evenness, clonality (calculated as one minus evenness), and diversity profiles parameterized by alpha from 0 to 5. The IGoR algorithm was used to calculate generation probabilities of clones in the paired pre- and post-chemotherapy samples. TCRdb took the public reads, trimmed them with fastp at Q25, ran MiXCR for clone calling and kept in-frame beta chains. Merged by CDR3 protein, the rows form single entries marked with the most common genes and DNA. The V and J calls were not made by the authors but by TCRdb's processing. The sample yields around 13,000 distinct CDR3 sequences; around 20% were counted once. Together, the top ten hold approximately 5.4% of the sample.

V is shortened by 2 bases, J by 4 bases, and the region joining them spans 22 bases. From the cysteine up to the phenylalanine, the CDR3 has a length of 17 residues. Only CDR3 DNA is held: 51 bases, read in frame from base 1. CDR1 and CDR2, per the germline V gene (reference sequence), are DFQATT and SNEGSKA. The chain links TRBV20-1 with TRBJ2-3, and perhaps TRBD1 as D gene, on 6 matching bases. This TCR came from a human donor in good health. The specimen was blood. CDR3 reads: CSARILLGSDRADTQYF. The DNA is as follows: TGCAGTGCTAGAATTCTCTTGGGGTCGGACAGAGCAGATACGCAGTATTTT.